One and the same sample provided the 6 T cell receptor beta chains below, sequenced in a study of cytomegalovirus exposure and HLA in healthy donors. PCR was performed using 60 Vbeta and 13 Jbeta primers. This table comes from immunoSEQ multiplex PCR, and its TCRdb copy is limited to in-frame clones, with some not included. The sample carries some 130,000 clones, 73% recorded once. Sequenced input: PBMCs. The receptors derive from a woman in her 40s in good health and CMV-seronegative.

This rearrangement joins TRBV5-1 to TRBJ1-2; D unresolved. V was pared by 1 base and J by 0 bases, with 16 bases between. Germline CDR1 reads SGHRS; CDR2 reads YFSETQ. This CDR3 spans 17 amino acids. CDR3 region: CASSLSPGRPSNYGYTF. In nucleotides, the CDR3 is TGCGCCAGCAGCTTGAGTCCGGGGAGGCCTTCTAACTATGGCTACACCTTC. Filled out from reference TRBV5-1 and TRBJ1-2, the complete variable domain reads KAGVTQTPRYLIKTRGQQVTLSCSPISGHRSVSWYQQTPGQGLQFLFEYFSETQRNKGNFPGRFSGRQFSNSRSEMNVSTLELGDSALYLCASSLSPGRPSNYGYTFGSGTRLTVV.

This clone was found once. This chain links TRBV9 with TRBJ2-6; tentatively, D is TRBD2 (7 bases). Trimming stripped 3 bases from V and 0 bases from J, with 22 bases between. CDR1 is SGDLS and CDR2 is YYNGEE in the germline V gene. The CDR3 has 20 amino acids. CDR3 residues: CASSEGGSGLVGSGANVLTF. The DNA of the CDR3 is TGTGCCAGCAGCGAGGGGGGGTCAGGATTGGTAGGCTCTGGGGCCAACGTCCTGACTTTC.

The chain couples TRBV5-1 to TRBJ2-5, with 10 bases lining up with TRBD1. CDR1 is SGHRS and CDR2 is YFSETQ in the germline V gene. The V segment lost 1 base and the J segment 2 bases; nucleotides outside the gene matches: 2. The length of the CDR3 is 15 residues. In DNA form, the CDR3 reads TGCGCCAGCAGCTTGTCGGGACAGGGGCAAGAGACCCAGTACTTC. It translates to CASSLSGQGQETQYF.

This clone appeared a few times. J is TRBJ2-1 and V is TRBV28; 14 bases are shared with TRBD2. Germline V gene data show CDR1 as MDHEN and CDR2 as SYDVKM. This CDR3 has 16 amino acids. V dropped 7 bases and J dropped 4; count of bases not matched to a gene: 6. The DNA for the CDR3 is TGTGCCAGCACCGGGGGACTAGCGGGGGCATACAATGAGCAGTTCTTC. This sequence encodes CASTGGLAGAYNEQFF. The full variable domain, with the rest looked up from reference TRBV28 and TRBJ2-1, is DVKVTQSSRYLVKRTGEKVFLECVQDMDHENMFWYRQDPGLGLRLIYFSYDVKMKEKGDIPEGYSVSREKKERFSLILESASTNQTSMYLCASTGGLAGAYNEQFFGPGTRLTVL.

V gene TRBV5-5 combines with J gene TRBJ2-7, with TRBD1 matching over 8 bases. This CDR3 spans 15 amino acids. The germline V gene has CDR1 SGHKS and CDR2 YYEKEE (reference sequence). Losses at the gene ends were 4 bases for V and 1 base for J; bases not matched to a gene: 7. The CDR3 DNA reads TGTGCCAGCAGCCCTGGACAGGGTATATCCTACGAGCAGTACGTC. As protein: CASSPGQGISYEQYV.

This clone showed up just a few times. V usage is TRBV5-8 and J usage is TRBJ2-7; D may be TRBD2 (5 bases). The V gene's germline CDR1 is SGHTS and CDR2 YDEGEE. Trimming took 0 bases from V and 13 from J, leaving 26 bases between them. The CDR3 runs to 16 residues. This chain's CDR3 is CASSLDDGGRTGLKYV. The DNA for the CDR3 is TGTGCCAGCAGCTTGGATGACGGCGGCAGGACGGGGTTGAAATACGTC.